This TCR beta chain was captured in a study of shared clonotypes between healthy human individuals. On this clone: Its antigen remains unknown.

Clones were read by immunoSEQ multiplex PCR, and TCRdb kept only the in-frame ones, dropping some. This table holds 600,000 to 700,000 clones, around four fifths found once. The CDR3 spans 15 residues. V was shortened by 5 bases and J by 9 bases, with 20 bases between the two germline ends. Germline V gene data show CDR1 as LGHNA and CDR2 as YNFKEQ. Study-wide points: In the sorted subsets, rarefaction showed sequencing was incomplete despite large depth. Across a handful of donors, naive CD4 shared roughly 5%, naive CD8 approximately 3.5%, memory CD4 more than 2%, memory CD8 0.4% to 0.5%.

The rearrangement uses TRBV4-2 and TRBJ2-1; D not certain. This clonotype was obtained from a woman aged 25 to 39 in good health. Sequenced input: memory CD4+ T cells sorted from blood. The subset: CD45RA-negative fraction. CDR3 coding DNA: TGTGCCAGCAGCTTCTGGGCCCAAGATATCGGTGAGCAGTTCTTC. Its protein product is CASSFWAQDIGEQFF.